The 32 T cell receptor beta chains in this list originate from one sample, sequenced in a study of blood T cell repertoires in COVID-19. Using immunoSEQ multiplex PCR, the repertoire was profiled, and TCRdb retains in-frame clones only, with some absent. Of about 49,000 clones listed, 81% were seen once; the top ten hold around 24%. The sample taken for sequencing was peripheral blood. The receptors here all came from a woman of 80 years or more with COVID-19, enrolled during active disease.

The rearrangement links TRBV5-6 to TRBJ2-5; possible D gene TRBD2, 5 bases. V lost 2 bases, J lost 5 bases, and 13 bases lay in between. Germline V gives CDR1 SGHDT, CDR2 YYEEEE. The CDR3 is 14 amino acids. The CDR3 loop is CASSFRGSMETQYF. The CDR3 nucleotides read TGTGCCAGCAGCTTCCGAGGGTCCATGGAGACCCAGTACTTC.

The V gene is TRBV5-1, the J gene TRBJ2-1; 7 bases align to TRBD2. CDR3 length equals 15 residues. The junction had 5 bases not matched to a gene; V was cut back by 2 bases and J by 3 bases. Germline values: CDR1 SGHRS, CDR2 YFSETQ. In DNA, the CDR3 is TGCGCCAGCAGCTTAAGCGGGATTAGCTACAATGAGCAGTTCTTC. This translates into CASSLSGISYNEQFF.

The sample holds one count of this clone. CDR3 DNA: TGTGCCAGCAGCTTGGGACTAGCGGGACACGGTGAGCAGTTCTTC. It codes for CASSLGLAGHGEQFF. J is TRBJ2-1 and V is TRBV7-2, with 13 bases fitting TRBD2. CDR3 length equals 15 residues. Germline CDR1 SGHTA, CDR2 FQGNSA. V shed 3 bases and J 9 bases; nucleotides not matched to a gene: 5.

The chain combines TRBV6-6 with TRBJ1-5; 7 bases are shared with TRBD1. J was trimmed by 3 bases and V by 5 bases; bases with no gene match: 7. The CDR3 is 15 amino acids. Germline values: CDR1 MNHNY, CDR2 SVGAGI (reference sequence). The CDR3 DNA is TGTGCCAGCAGTACCTCGGGACAGAACAATCAGCCCCAGCATTTT. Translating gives CASSTSGQNNQPQHF.

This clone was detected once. CDR3 coding DNA: TGTGCCAGTAAAGGACAGGCCAATTCTAATGAAAAACTGTTTTTT. This encodes CASKGQANSNEKLFF. The chain uses TRBV19 and TRBJ1-4, with 7 bases matching TRBD1. V lost 7 bases to trimming and J lost 3 bases; unmatched junction nucleotides: 8. The CDR3 has 15 amino acids. The germline gives CDR1 LNHDA, CDR2 SQIVND (reference sequence).

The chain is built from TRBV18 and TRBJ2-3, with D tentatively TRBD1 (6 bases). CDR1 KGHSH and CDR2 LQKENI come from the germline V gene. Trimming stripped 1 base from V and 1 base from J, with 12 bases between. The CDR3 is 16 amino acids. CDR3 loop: CASSPRQGPGTDTQYF. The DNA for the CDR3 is TGTGCCAGCTCACCACGGCAGGGGCCTGGCACAGATACGCAGTATTTT.

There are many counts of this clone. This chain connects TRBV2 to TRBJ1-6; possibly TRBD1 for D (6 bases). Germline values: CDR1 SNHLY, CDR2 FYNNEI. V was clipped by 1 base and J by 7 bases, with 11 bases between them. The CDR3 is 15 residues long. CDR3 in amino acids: CASSEVGGANSPLHF. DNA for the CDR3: TGTGCCAGCAGTGAAGTAGGGGGGGCGAATTCACCCCTCCACTTT. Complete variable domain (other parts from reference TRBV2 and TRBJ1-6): EPEVTQTPSHQVTQMGQEVILRCVPISNHLYFYWYRQILGQKVEFLVSFYNNEISEKSEIFDDQFSVERPDGSNFTLKIRSTKLEDSAMYFCASSEVGGANSPLHFGNGTRLTVT.

The CDR3 spells CASSLVQSDNQPQHF. The CDR3 nucleotides read TGTGCCAGTAGTCTGGTACAGTCTGACAATCAGCCCCAGCATTTT. This chain connects TRBV19 to TRBJ1-5, with unresolved D. From germline, CDR1 is LNHDA and CDR2 SQIVND (reference sequence). V was trimmed by 5 bases and J by 3 bases, leaving 14 bases between them. The CDR3 covers 15 residues.

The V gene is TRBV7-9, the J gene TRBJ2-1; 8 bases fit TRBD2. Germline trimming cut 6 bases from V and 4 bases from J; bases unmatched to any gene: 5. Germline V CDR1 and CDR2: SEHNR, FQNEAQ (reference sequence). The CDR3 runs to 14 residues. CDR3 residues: CASRAGGSYNEQFF. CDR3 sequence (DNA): TGTGCCAGCAGGGCGGGAGGATCTTACAATGAGCAGTTCTTC.

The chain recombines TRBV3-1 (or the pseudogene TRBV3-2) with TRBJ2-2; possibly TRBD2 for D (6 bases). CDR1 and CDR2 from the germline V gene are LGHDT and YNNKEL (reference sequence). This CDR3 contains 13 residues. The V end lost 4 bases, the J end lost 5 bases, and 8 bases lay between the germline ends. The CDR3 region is CASSLRGTGELFF. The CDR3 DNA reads TGTGCCAGCAGCCTCCGGGGGACCGGGGAGCTGTTTTTT.

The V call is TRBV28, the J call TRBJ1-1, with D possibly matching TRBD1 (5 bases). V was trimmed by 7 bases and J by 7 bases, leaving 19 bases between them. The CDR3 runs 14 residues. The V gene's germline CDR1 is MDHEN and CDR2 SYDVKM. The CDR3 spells CASTPSWGGVEAFF. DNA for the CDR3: TGTGCCAGCACCCCTTCTTGGGGGGGGGTTGAAGCTTTCTTT. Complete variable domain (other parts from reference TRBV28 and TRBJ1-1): DVKVTQSSRYLVKRTGEKVFLECVQDMDHENMFWYRQDPGLGLRLIYFSYDVKMKEKGDIPEGYSVSREKKERFSLILESASTNQTSMYLCASTPSWGGVEAFFGQGTRLTVV.

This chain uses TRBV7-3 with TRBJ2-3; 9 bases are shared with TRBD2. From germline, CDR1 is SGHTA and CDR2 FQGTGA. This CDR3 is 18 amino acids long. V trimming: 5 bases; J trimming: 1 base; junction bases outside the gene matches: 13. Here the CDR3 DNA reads TGTGCCAGCAGCCCCCTAGGGGCGGGAGGGCGTCGCACAGATACGCAGTATTTT. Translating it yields CASSPLGAGGRRTDTQYF.

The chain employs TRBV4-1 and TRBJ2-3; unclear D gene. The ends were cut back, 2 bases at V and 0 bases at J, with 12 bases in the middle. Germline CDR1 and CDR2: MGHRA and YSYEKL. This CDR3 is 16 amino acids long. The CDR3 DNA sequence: TGCGCCAGCAGCCAATGGCCTCCCAAAAGCACAGATACGCAGTATTTT. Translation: CASSQWPPKSTDTQYF.

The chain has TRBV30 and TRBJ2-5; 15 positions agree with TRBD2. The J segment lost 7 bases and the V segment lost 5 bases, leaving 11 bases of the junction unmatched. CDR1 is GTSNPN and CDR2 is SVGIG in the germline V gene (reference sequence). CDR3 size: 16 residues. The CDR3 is CAWGPGTSGGLWTQYF. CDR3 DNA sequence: TGTGCCTGGGGTCCCGGGACTAGCGGGGGGCTATGGACCCAGTACTTC.

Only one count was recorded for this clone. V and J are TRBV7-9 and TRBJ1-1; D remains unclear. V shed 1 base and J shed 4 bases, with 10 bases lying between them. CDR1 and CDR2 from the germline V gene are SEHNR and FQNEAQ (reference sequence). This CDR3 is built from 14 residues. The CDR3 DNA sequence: TGTGCCAGCAGCTTAGAGGCAGGTCTCACTGAAGCTTTCTTT. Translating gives CASSLEAGLTEAFF.

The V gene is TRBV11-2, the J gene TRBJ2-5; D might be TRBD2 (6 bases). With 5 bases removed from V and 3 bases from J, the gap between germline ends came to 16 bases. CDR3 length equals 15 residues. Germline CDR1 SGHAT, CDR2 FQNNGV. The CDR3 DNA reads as TGTGCCAGCAGCACCACCCCCGGGAGAGAAGAGACCCAGTACTTC. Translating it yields CASSTTPGREETQYF.

This CDR3 reads CAGGGGNQPQHF. The CDR3 coding sequence is TGTGCCGGAGGAGGAGGCAATCAGCCCCAGCATTTT. The V call is TRBV6-5, the J call TRBJ1-5; D is undetermined. Per the germline V gene, CDR1 is MNHEY and CDR2 is SVGAGI. V was shortened by 11 bases and J by 2 bases, with 10 bases between the two germline ends. This CDR3 has 12 amino acids.

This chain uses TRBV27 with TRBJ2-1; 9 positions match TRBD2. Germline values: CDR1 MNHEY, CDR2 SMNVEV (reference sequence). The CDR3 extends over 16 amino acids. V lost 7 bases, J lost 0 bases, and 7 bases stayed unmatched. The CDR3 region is CASNPYSGSSYNEQFF. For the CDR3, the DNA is TGTGCCAGCAACCCCTATAGCGGGAGCTCCTACAATGAGCAGTTCTTC.

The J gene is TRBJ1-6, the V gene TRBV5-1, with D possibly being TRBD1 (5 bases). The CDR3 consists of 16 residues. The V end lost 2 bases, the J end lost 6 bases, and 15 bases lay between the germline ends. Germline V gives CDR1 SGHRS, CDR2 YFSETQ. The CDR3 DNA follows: TGCGCCAGCAGCTTAACGGGGACTTTGGGTAATTCACCCCTCCACTTT. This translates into CASSLTGTLGNSPLHF.

CDR3 DNA sequence: TGTGCCAGCAGCGACGGCCCTCCGGGTGAGCAGTTCTTC. This sequence encodes CASSDGPPGEQFF. The chain recombines TRBV5-6 with TRBJ2-1; D gene uncertain. V lost 4 bases and J 9 bases, leaving 14 bases between the germline ends. The CDR3 consists of 13 residues. Germline V CDR1 and CDR2: SGHDT, YYEEEE.

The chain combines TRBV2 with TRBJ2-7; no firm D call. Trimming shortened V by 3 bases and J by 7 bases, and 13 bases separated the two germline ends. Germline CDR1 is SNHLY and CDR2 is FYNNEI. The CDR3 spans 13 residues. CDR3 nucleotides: TGTGCCAGCAGTGATCGGCAGGATGGGGAGCAGTACTTC. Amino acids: CASSDRQDGEQYF.

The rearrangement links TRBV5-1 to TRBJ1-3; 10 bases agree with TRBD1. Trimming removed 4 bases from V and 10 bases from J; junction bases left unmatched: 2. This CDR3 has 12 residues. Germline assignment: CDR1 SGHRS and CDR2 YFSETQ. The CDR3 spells CASSGGQGTIYF. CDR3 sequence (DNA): TGCGCCAGCAGCGGGGGACAGGGGACCATATATTTT.

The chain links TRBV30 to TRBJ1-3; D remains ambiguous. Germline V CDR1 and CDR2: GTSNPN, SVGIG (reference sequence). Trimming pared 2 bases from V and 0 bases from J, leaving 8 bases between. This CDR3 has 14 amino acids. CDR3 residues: CAWSRGNSGNTIYF. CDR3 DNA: TGTGCCTGGAGTCGTGGCAACTCTGGAAACACCATATATTTT. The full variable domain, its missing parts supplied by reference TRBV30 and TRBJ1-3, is SQTIHQWPATLVQPVGSPLSLECTVEGTSNPNLYWYRQAAGRGLQLLFYSVGIGQISSEVPQNLSASRPQDRQFILSSKKLLLSDSGFYLCAWSRGNSGNTIYFGEGSWLTVV.

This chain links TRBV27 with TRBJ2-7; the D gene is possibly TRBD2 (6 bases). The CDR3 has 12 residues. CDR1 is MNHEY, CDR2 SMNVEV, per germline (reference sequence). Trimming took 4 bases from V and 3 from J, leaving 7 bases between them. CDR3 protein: CASSSTSYEQYF. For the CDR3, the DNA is TGTGCCAGCAGTTCGACTAGCTACGAGCAGTACTTC.

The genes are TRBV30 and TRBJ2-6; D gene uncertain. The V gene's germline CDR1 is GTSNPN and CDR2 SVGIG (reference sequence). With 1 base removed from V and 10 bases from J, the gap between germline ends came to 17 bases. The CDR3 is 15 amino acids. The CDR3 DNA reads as TGTGCCTGGAGTGGCCCGAACTCACCCAAAAACGTCCTGACTTTC. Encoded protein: CAWSGPNSPKNVLTF.

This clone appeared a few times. The CDR3 coding sequence is TGTGCCAGTAGTATAACCAACAGGGGGCAGGGCAATGAGCAGTTCTTC. The encoded protein is CASSITNRGQGNEQFF. The chain recombines TRBV19 with TRBJ2-1; 9 bases fit TRBD1. The CDR3 loop spans 16 amino acids. Germline assignment: CDR1 LNHDA and CDR2 SQIVND (reference sequence). Trimming cost V 2 bases and J 6 bases; bases outside gene matches: 8. Full variable domain (remainder filled in from reference TRBV19 and TRBJ2-1): DGGITQSPKYLFRKEGQNVTLSCEQNLNHDAMYWYRQDPGQGLRLIYYSQIVNDFQKGDIAEGYSVSREKKESFPLTVTSAQKNPTAFYLCASSITNRGQGNEQFFGPGTRLTVL.

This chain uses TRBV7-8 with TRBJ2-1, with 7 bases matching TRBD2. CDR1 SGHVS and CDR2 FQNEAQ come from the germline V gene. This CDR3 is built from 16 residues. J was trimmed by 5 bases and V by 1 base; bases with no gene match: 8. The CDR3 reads CASSLGGRALDNEQFF. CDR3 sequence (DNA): TGTGCCAGCAGCTTAGGAGGGAGGGCCCTTGACAATGAGCAGTTCTTC.

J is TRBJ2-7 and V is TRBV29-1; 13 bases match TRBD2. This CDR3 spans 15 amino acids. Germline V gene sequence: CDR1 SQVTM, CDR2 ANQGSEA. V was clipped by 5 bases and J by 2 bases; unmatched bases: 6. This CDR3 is CSVRTGTSGTYEQYF. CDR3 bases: TGCAGCGTTCGTACCGGGACTAGCGGGACCTACGAGCAGTACTTC.

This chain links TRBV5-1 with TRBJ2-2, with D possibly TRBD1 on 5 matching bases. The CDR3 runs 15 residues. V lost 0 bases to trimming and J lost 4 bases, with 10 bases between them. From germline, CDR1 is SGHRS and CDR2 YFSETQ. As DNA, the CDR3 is TGCGCCAGCAGCTTGGTGGGGCGGAGCACCGGGGAGCTGTTTTTT. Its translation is CASSLVGRSTGELFF.

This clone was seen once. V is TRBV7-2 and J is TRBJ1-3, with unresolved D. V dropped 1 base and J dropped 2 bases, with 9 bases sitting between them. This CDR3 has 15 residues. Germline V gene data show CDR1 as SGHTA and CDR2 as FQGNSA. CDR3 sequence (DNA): TGTGCCAGCAGCTTAGTTGGCATAACTGGAAACACCATATATTTT. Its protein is CASSLVGITGNTIYF.

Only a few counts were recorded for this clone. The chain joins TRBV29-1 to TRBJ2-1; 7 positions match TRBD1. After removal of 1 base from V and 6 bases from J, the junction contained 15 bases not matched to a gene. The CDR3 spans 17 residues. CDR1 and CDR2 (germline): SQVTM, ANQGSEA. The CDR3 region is CSVEGGGSGFALNEQFF. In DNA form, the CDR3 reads TGCAGCGTTGAAGGAGGGGGCAGTGGTTTTGCGCTCAATGAGCAGTTCTTC.

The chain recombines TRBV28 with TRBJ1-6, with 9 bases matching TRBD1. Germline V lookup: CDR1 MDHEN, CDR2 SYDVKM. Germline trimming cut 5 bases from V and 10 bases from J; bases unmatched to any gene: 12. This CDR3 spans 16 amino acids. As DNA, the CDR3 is TGTGCCAGCAGTCCAACCGGACAGGGGCTAATCTCACCCCTCCACTTT. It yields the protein CASSPTGQGLISPLHF.